This record looks at one TCR beta chain sequence and its context. Its antigen is not known. These data come from a study of blood T cells in healthy people across ages. Study-level results: TCR beta diversity, measured per million T cells, fell in a roughly linear way with age.

The draw of peripheral blood yielded about 10 milliliters from each donor. Per individual sample, total RNA of at least 6 micrograms was extracted. CDR3 length: 12 amino acids. V lost 2 bases and J lost 1, with 0 bases in between. Per the germline V gene, CDR1 is LNHNV and CDR2 is YYDKDF (reference sequence). A second about 7 to 11 cycle PCR used barcoded and J-beta primers. TCRdb re-analysed the 5' RACE reads in MiXCR, keeping a single row per CDR3 protein. The top ten hold 22% of the sample, which has some 730,000 distinct CDR3 sequences, 20% to 25% seen once. This receptor was taken from a man between 65 and 85 years old in good health. The sample taken for sequencing was blood. The V gene is TRBV15, the J gene TRBJ1-3; no reliable D call. The CDR3 protein is CATSRSGNTIYF. CDR3 DNA: TGTGCCACCAGCAGATCTGGAAACACCATATATTTT.